The clone carrying this T cell receptor (beta chain) was found a few times. Germline V gives CDR1 SGHVS, CDR2 FQNEAQ. V trimming: 8 bases; J trimming: 2 bases; junction bases outside the gene matches: 4. The CDR3 sequence is 14 residues long. This record belongs to a study of blood T cell repertoires in COVID-19. Study information: Material from acute and convalescent COVID-19 was sourced from the United States, Italy and Spain. Sources were T cells, B-cell-depleted T cells, or PBMCs; the material itself was cDNA or gDNA.

Under the authors' procedure: Scientists estimated how many nucleated cells there were by amplifying reference gene primers. Data came from immunoSEQ multiplex PCR; TCRdb stores just in-frame clones and leaves some out. That table is the source of V, J and clone size, and D and trimming were worked out from the DNA. The sample has approximately 150,000 clones, approximately 80% seen once; the top ten hold roughly 4.4%. Sequenced sample: peripheral blood. This sequence joins TRBV7-8 and TRBJ2-1, with 9 bases matching TRBD2. This receptor was obtained from a human donor in a cohort sampled during active COVID-19. The CDR3 region is CASCLAGPYNEQFF. The CDR3 region has the DNA TGTGCCAGCTGCCTAGCGGGGCCCTACAATGAGCAGTTCTTC.